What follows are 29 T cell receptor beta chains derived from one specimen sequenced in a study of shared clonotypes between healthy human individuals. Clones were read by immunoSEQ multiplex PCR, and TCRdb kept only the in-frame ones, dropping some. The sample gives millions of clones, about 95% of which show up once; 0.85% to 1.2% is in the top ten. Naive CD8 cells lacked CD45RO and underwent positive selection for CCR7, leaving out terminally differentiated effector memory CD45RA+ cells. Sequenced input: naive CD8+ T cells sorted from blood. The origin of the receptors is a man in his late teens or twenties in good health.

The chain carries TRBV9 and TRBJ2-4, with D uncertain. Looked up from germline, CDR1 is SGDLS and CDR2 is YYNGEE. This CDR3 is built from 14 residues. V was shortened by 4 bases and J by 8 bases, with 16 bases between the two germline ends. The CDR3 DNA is TGTGCCAGCAGCTCCACGCGAACTGGGGACATTCAGTACTTC. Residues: CASSSTRTGDIQYF.

The CDR3 here is CASSAATGAYEQYF. DNA for the CDR3: TGTGCCAGCAGCGCAGCGACAGGGGCCTACGAGCAGTACTTC. This chain joins TRBV9 and TRBJ2-7, with 8 bases aligning to TRBD1. Looked up from germline, CDR1 is SGDLS and CDR2 is YYNGEE. The length of the CDR3 is 14 residues. After removal of 3 bases from V and 2 bases from J, the junction contained 4 bases not matched to a gene.

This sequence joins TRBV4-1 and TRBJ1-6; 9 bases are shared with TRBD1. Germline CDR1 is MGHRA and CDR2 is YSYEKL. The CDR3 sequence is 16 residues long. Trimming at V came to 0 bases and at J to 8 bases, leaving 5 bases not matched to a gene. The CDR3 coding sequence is TGCGCCAGCAGCCAAGAGAGGGGACAGGGTGATTCACCCCTCCACTTT. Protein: CASSQERGQGDSPLHF.

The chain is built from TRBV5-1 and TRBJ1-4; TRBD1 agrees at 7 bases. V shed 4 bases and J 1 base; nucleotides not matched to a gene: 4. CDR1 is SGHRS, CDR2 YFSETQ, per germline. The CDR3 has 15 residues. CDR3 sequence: CASSPGQQTNEKLFF. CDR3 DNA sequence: TGCGCCAGCAGCCCGGGACAGCAAACTAATGAAAAACTGTTTTTT.

The CDR3 bases are TGTGCCAGCAGCGAGAACCGTTACAATGAGCAGTTCTTC. Protein product: CASSENRYNEQFF. The chain is built from TRBV4-2 and TRBJ2-1; unclear D gene. Germline V gene sequence: CDR1 LGHNA, CDR2 YNFKEQ. This CDR3 spans 13 amino acids. V was pared by 5 bases and J by 4 bases, with 9 bases between.

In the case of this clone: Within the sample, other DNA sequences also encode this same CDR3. CDR3 DNA: TGTGCCAGCAGCCCAAGGGGTACCTACGAGCAGTACTTC. Protein: CASSPRGTYEQYF. The V call is TRBV6-6, the J call TRBJ2-7; D perhaps matches TRBD1 (5 bases). Germline-derived CDR1 and CDR2 are MNHNY and SVGAGI (reference sequence). CDR3 size: 13 residues. The ends were cut back, 6 bases at V and 2 bases at J, with 11 bases in the middle.

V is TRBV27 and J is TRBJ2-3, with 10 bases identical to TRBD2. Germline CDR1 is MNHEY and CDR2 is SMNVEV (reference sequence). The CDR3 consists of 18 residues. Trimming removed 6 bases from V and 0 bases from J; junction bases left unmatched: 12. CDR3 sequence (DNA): TGTGCCAGCAGCACCGGGACTAGCGACCAAACTAGCACAGATACGCAGTATTTT. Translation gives CASSTGTSDQTSTDTQYF.

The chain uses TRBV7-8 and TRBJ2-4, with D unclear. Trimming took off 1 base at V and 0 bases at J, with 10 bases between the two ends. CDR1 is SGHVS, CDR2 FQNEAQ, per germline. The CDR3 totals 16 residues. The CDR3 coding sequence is TGTGCCAGCAGCTTAGGTGGGAATGCAGCCAAAAACATTCAGTACTTC. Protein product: CASSLGGNAAKNIQYF. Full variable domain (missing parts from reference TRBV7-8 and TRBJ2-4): GAGVSQSPRYKVAKRGQDVALRCDPISGHVSLFWYQQALGQGPEFLTYFQNEAQLDKSGLPSDRFFAERPEGSVSTLKIQRTQQEDSAVYLCASSLGGNAAKNIQYFGAGTRLSVL.

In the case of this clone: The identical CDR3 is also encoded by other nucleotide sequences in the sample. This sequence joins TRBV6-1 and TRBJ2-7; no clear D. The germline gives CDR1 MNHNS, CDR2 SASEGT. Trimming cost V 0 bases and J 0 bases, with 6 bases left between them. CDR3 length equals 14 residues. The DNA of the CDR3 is TGTGCCAGCAGTGAAGCGGGATCCTCCTACGAGCAGTACTTC. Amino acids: CASSEAGSSYEQYF.

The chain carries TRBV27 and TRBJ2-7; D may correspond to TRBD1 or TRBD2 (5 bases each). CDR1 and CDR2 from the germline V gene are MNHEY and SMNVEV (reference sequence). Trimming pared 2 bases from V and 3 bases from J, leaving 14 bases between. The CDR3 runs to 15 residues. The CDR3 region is CASSLRDGTYYEQYF. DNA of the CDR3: TGTGCCAGCAGTTTACGGGACGGAACTTACTACGAGCAGTACTTC.

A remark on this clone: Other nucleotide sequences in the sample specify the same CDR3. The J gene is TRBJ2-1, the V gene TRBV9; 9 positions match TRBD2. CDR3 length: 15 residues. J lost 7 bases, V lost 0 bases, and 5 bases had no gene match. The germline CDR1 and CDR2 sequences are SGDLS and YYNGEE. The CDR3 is CASSVGSGSGNEQFF. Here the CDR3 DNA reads TGTGCCAGCAGCGTAGGTAGCGGGAGCGGGAATGAGCAGTTCTTC.

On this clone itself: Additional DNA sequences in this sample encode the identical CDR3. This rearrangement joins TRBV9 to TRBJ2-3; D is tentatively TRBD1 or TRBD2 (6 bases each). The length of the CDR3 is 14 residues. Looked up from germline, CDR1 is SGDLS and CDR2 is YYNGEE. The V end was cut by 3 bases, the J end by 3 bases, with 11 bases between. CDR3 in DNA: TGTGCCAGCAGCGGAGGAGGGGGGACAGATACGCAGTATTTT. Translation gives CASSGGGGTDTQYF.

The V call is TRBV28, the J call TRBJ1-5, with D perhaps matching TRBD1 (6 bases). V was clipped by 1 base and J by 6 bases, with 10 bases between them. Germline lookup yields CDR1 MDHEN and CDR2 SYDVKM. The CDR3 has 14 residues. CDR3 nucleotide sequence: TGTGCCAGCAGTTTATTGGCAGGGGTTCAGCCCCAGCATTTT. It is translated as CASSLLAGVQPQHF.

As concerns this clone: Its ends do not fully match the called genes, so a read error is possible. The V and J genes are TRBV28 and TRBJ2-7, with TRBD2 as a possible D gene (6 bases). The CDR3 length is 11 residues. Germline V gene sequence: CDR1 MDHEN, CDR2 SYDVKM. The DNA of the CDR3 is TGTGCCAGCAGTTTATCGGAGGGACTGAGCTTC. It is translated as CASSLSEGLSF.

For the CDR3, the DNA is TGTGCCAGCAGTCCACTTCAACCTATCAATGAAAAACTGTTTTTT. It yields the protein CASSPLQPINEKLFF. This chain connects TRBV6-5 to TRBJ1-4; D unresolved. The CDR3 extends over 15 amino acids. V shed 5 bases and J shed 5 bases, with 15 bases lying between them. Germline V gene lookup returns CDR1 MNHEY and CDR2 SVGAGI.

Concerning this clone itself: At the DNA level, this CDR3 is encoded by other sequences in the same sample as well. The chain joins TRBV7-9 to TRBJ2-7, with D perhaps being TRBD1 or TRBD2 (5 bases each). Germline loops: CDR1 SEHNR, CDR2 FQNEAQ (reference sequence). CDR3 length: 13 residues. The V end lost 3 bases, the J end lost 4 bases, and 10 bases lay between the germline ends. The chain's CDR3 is CASSFGGRYEQYF. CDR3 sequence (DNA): TGTGCCAGCAGCTTTGGGGGAAGATACGAGCAGTACTTC.

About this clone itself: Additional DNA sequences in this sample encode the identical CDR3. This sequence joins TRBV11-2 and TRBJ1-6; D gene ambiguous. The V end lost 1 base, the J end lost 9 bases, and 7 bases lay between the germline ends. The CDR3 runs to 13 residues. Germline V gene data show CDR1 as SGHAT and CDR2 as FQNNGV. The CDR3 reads CASSLGVGSPLHF. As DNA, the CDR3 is TGTGCCAGCAGCTTAGGGGTGGGTTCACCCCTCCACTTT.

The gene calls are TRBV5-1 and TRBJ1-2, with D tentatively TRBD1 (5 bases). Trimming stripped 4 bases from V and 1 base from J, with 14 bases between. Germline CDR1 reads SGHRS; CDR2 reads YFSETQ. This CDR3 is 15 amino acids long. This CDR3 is CASSPTVRGNYGYTF. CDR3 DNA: TGCGCCAGCAGCCCCACCGTAAGGGGTAACTATGGCTACACCTTC.

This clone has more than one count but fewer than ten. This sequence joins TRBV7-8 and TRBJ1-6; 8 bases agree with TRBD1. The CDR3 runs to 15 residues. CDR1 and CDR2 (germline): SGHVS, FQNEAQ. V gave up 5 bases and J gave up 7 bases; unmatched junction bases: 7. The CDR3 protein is CASSGRTGKNSPLHF. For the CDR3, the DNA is TGTGCCAGCAGCGGGCGGACAGGGAAGAATTCACCCCTCCACTTT. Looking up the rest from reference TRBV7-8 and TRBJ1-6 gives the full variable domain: GAGVSQSPRYKVAKRGQDVALRCDPISGHVSLFWYQQALGQGPEFLTYFQNEAQLDKSGLPSDRFFAERPEGSVSTLKIQRTQQEDSAVYLCASSGRTGKNSPLHFGNGTRLTVT.

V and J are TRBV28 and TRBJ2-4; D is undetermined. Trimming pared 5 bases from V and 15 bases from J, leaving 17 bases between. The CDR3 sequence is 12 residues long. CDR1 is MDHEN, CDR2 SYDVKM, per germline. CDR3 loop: CASSNDTHLLYF. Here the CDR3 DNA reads TGTGCCAGCAGTAATGACACACACCTTCTGTACTTC.

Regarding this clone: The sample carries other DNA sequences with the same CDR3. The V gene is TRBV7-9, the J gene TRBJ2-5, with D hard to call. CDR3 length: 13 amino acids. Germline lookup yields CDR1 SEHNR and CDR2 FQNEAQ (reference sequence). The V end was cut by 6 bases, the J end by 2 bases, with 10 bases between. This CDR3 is CASSPPAQETQYF. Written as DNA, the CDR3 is TGTGCCAGCAGTCCCCCGGCGCAAGAGACCCAGTACTTC.

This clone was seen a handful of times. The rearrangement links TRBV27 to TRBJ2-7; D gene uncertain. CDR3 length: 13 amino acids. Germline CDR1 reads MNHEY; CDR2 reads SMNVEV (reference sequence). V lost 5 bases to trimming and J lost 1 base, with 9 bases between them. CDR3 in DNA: TGTGCCAGCAGTCCTATGACGTCCTACGAGCAGTACTTC. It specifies CASSPMTSYEQYF.

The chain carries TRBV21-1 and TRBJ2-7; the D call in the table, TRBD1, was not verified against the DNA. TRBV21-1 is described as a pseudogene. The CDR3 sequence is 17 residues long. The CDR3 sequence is CASSKSYCGTGKYEQYF. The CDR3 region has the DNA TGTGCCAGCAGCAAAAGTTATTGCGGGACAGGGAAGTACGAGCAGTACTTC.

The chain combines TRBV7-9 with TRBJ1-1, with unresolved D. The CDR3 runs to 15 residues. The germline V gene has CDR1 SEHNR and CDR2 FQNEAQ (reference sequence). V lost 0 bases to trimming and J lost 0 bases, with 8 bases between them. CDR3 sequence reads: CASSLAMGMNTEAFF. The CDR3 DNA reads TGTGCCAGCAGCTTAGCGATGGGCATGAACACTGAAGCTTTCTTT.

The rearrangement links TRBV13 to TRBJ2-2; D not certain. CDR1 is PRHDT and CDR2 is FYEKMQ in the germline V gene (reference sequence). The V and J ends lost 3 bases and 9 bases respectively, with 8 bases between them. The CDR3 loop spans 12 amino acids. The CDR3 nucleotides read TGTGCCAGCAGCTTCAGTCGTCGGGAGCTGTTTTTT. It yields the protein CASSFSRRELFF. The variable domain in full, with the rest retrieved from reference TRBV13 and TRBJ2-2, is AAGVIQSPRHLIKEKRETATLKCYPIPRHDTVYWYQQGPGQDPQFLISFYEKMQSDKGSIPDRFSAQQFSDYHSELNMSSLELGDSALYFCASSFSRRELFFGEGSRLTVL.

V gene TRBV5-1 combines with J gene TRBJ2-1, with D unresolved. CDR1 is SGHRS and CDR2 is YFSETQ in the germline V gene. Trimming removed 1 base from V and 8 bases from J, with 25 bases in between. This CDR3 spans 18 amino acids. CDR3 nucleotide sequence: TGCGCCAGCAGCTTGAATAGGGCTGGTCTAGTTTCGTCGGATGAGCAGTTCTTC. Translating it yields CASSLNRAGLVSSDEQFF.

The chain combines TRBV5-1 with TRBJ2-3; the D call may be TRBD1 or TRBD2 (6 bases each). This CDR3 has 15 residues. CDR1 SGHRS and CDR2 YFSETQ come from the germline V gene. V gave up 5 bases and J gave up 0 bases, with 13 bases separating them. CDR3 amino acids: CASRRGDASTDTQYF. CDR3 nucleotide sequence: TGCGCCAGCAGAAGGGGGGACGCTAGCACAGATACGCAGTATTTT.

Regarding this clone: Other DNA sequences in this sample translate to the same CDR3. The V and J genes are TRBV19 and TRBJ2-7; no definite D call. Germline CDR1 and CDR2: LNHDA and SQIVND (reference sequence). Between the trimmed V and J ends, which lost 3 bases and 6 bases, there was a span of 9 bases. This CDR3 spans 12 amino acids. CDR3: CASSIGSSEQYF. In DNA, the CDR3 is TGTGCCAGTAGTATTGGCTCCAGCGAGCAGTACTTC.

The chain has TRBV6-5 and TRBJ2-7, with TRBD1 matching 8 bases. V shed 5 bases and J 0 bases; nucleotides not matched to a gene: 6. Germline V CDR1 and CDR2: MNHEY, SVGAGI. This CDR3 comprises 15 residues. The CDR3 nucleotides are TGTGCCAGCAGTAAAGACAGGGGAAGCTCCTACGAGCAGTACTTC. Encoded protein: CASSKDRGSSYEQYF.